The 12 T cell receptor beta chains below were found in one sample sequenced in a study of T cells expressing NK-cell markers. TCRdb reworked the 5' RACE reads into one entry per CDR3 protein, no DNA. This listing includes 550,000 to 600,000 distinct CDR3 sequences. Sequenced input: blood T cells: a sorted CD56 or NKG2C T cell subset, CD4+ or CD8+ T cells, or bulk PBMC T cells (not recorded which). All receptors come from a man in his late teens or twenties in good health.

This chain uses TRBV12-1 with TRBJ2-3; TCRdb picks TRBD2, but there is no DNA to check that call. TRBV12-1 is a pseudogene. This CDR3 region has 17 residues. CDR3 amino acids: CASSFESPPGITDTQYF.

The rearrangement uses TRBV7-3 and TRBJ2-1; no DNA is available, so the TRBD2 call from TCRdb remains unchecked. The CDR3 covers 15 residues. CDR1 SGHTA and CDR2 FQGTGA come from the germline V gene. CDR3 in amino acids: CASSRLAGTSNEQFF.

V is TRBV4-3 and J is TRBJ2-7; TCRdb proposes TRBD1, but this gene call is untestable without DNA. This CDR3 has 15 residues. CDR1 and CDR2 (germline): LGHNA, YSLEER. CDR3: CASSQDQGTGYEQYF.

The V gene is TRBV20-1, the J gene TRBJ2-2; TCRdb calls TRBD2, which cannot be checked without DNA. Looked up from germline, CDR1 is DFQATT and CDR2 is SNEGSKA (reference sequence). The CDR3 sequence is 15 residues long. CDR3 amino acids: CSAPNTRANTGELFF.

The chain links TRBV14 to TRBJ2-2; the D gene TCRdb calls, TRBD2, cannot be checked with no DNA. CDR1 and CDR2 (germline): SGHDN, FVKESK. The CDR3 runs 15 residues. CDR3 sequence: CASSQVAHLTGELFF.

CDR3 residues: CASGLGGQETQYF. V usage is TRBV12-3 or TRBV12-4 and J usage is TRBJ2-5; with no DNA, the TCRdb D assignment of TRBD1 cannot be verified. The CDR3 runs 13 residues.

This chain links TRBV7-8 with TRBJ2-1; TCRdb lists TRBD2, though no DNA is available to test this call. The CDR3 contains 18 residues. The germline CDR1 and CDR2 sequences are SGHVS and FQNEAQ. CDR3 in amino acids: CASSLITGPLMTYNEQFF.

This chain uses TRBV25-1 with TRBJ2-5; TCRdb's assignment of TRBD1 cannot be checked, as there is no DNA. The CDR3 is made up of 15 amino acids. Germline lookup yields CDR1 MGHDK and CDR2 SYGVNS. The CDR3 loop is CASIETGRQGETQYF.

The V and J genes are TRBV7-2 and TRBJ2-3; TCRdb returns TRBD1, unconfirmable since there is no DNA. The germline CDR1 and CDR2 sequences are SGHTA and FQGNSA. CDR3 length: 15 residues. The CDR3 loop reads CASRSGQANTDTQYF.

This chain uses TRBV20-1 with TRBJ2-4; absent DNA, TCRdb's TRBD1 call cannot be checked. Germline CDR1 and CDR2: DFQATT and SNEGSKA (reference sequence). The CDR3 runs to 21 residues. CDR3 protein: CSARGMTGTSPDHIAKNIQYF.

The gene calls are TRBV5-6 and TRBJ2-2. Germline loops: CDR1 SGHDT, CDR2 YYEEEE. The CDR3 sequence is 14 residues long. CDR3 loop: CASSWGPGTGELFF.

The CDR3 here is CATSEAHLYNEQFF. The V call is TRBV24-1, the J call TRBJ2-1; the D call of TRBD2 rests on TCRdb alone, since no DNA is present to check it. Germline V CDR1 and CDR2: KGHDR, SFDVKD. The CDR3 runs 14 residues.